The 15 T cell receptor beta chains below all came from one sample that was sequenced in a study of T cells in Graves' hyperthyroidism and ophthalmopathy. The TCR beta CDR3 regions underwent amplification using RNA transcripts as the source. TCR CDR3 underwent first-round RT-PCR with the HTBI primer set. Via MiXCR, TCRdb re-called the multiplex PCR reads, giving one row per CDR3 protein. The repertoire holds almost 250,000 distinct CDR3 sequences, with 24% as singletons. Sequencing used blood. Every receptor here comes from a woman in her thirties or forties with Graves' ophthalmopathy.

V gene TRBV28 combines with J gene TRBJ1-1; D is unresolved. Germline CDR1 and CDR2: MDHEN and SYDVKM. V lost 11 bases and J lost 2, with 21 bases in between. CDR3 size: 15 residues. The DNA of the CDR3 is TGTGCCCTTGATGTGTTCACGGACCTAAACACTGAAGCTTTCTTT. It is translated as CALDVFTDLNTEAFF.

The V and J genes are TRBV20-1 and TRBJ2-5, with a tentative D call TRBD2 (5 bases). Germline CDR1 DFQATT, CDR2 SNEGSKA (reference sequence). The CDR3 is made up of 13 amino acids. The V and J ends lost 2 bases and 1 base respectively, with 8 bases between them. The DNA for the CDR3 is TGCAGTGCTAGATGGCGGGTCCAAGAGACCCAGTACTTC. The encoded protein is CSARWRVQETQYF.

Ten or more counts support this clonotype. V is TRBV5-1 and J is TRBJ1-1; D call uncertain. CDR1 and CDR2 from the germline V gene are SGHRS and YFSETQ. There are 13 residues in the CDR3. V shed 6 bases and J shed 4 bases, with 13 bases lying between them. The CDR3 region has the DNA TGCGCCAGCACGGGCAGGATGAGCACTGAAGCTTTCTTT. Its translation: CASTGRMSTEAFF. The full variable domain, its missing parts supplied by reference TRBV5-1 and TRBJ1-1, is KAGVTQTPRYLIKTRGQQVTLSCSPISGHRSVSWYQQTPGQGLQFLFEYFSETQRNKGNFPGRFSGRQFSNSRSEMNVSTLELGDSALYLCASTGRMSTEAFFGQGTRLTVV.

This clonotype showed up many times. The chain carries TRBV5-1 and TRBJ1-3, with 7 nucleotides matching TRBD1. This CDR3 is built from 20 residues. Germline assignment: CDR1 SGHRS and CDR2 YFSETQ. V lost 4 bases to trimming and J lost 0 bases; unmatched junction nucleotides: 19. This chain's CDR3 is CASSPSPWDSGLRSGNTIYF. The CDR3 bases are TGCGCCAGCAGCCCCTCTCCTTGGGACAGTGGACTACGCTCTGGAAACACCATATATTTT.

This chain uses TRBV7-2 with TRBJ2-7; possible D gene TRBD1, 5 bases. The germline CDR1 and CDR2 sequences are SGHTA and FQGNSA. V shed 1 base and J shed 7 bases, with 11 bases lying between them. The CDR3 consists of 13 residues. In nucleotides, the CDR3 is TGTGCCAGCAGCTTAGTTGTCAGGGAAGAGCAGTACTTC. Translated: CASSLVVREEQYF.

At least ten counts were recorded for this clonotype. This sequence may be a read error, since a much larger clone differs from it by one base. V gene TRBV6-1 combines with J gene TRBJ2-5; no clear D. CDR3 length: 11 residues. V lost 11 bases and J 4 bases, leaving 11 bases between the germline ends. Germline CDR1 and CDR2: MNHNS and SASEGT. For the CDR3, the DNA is TGTGCCGGCGATGGGGTAGAGACCCAGTACTTC. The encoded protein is CAGDGVETQYF.

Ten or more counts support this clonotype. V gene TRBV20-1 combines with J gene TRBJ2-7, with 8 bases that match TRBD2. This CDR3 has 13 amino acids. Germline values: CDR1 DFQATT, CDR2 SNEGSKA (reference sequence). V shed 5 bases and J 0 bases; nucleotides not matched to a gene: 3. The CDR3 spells CSAEGLDSYEQYF. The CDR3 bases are TGCAGTGCTGAGGGACTAGACTCCTACGAGCAGTACTTC.

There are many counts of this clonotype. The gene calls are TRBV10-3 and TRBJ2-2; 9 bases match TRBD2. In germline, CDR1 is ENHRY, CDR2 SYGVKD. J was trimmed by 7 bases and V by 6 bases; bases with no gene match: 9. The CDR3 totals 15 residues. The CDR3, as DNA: TGTGCCATCAGCCGACTAGCGGAGATGGACGGGGAGCTGTTTTTT. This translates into CAISRLAEMDGELFF.

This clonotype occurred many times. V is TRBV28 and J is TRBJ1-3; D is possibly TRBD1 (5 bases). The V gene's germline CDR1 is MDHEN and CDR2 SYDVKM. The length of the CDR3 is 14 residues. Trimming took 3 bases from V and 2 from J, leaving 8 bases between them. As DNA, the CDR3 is TGTGCCAGCAGTTTGTCAGGGCCTGGAAACACCATATATTTT. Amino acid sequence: CASSLSGPGNTIYF.

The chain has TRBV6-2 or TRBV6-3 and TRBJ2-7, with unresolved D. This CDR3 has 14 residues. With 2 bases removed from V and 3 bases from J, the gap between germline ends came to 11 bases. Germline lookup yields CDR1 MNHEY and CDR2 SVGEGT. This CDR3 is CASSYVGVFYEQYF. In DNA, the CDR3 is TGTGCCAGCAGTTACGTTGGGGTATTCTACGAGCAGTACTTC.

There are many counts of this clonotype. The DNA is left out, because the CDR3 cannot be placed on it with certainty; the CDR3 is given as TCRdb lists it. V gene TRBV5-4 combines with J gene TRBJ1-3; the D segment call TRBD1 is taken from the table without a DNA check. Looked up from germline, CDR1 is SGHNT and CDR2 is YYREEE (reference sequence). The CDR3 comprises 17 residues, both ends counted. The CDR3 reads CASSLTRQVGTGNTMYF.

The CDR3 reads CASTPLRDDSMNTEAFF. Here the CDR3 DNA reads TGTGCCAGCACACCACTACGGGACGATTCAATGAACACTGAAGCTTTCTTT. The chain combines TRBV2 with TRBJ1-1; a weak D match, TRBD1 (5 bases). This CDR3 has 17 residues. V lost 7 bases to trimming and J lost 0 bases, with 21 bases between them. CDR1 SNHLY and CDR2 FYNNEI come from the germline V gene.

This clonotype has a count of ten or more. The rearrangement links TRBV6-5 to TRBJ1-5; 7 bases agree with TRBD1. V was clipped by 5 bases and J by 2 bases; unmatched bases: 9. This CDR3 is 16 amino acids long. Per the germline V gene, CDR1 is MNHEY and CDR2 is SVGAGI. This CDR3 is CASSKSTGLGNQPQHF. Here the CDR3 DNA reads TGTGCCAGCAGTAAGTCGACAGGGCTTGGCAATCAGCCCCAGCATTTT.

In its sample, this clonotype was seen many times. The CDR3 loop reads CASSPSTGDSSYEQYF. CDR3 in DNA: TGTGCCAGCAGTCCTTCGACAGGGGACTCTTCCTACGAGCAGTACTTC. The chain couples TRBV6-5 to TRBJ2-7; 8 bases fit TRBD1. The CDR3 has 16 residues. CDR1 MNHEY and CDR2 SVGAGI come from the germline V gene. V shed 5 bases, J shed 1 base, and the junction held 10 bases outside the gene matches.

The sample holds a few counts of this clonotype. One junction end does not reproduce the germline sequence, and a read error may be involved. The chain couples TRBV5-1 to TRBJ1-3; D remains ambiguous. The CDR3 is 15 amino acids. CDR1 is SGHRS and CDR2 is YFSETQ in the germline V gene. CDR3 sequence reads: CASSKNAASGNTVYF. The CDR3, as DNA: TGCGCCAGCAGCAAGAACGCTGCCTCTGGAAACACCGTATATTTT.